The source of this TCR beta chain is a study of blood T cell repertoires in COVID-19. CDR1 and CDR2 (germline): DFQATT, SNEGSKA (reference sequence). V dropped 1 base and J dropped 4 bases, with 5 bases sitting between them. This CDR3 is 11 amino acids long. TCRdb's table, derived via immunoSEQ multiplex PCR, lists solely in-frame clones and lacks some. The sample shows about 63,000 clones, 70% to 85% of them seen only once. The sequenced sample consisted of peripheral blood. The source of this sequence is a human donor in a cohort sampled during active COVID-19. The chain combines TRBV20-1 with TRBJ2-7; the D is unclear. This CDR3 is CSARGTYEQYF. CDR3 nucleotides: TGCAGTGCTAGAGGCACTTACGAGCAGTACTTC.